The 32 T cell receptor beta chains presented below share a single source sample, sequenced in a study of T cells in Graves' hyperthyroidism and ophthalmopathy. Amplified TCR beta CDR3 regions derived from RNA transcripts. The primer set for the first-round RT-PCR of the TCR CDR3 was HTBI. A single record per CDR3 protein comes from TCRdb applying MiXCR to the multiplex PCR reads. Here the sample spans under 250,000 distinct CDR3 sequences, over 20% being singletons. Sequenced material: blood. The receptors originated from a woman aged 40 to 49 with Graves' ophthalmopathy.

Ten or more counts support this clonotype. CDR3 nucleotides: TGTGCCTGGAGTGGGGGGGCGGGCGTGAACACTGAAGCTTTCTTT. This codes for CAWSGGAGVNTEAFF. V usage is TRBV30 and J usage is TRBJ1-1, with D perhaps matching TRBD1 (6 bases). The CDR3 is 15 residues long. Germline V CDR1 and CDR2: GTSNPN, SVGIG (reference sequence). Trimming shortened V by 1 base and J by 0 bases, and 12 bases separated the two germline ends.

This clonotype was recorded a few times. This chain links TRBV27 with TRBJ2-2; 7 nucleotides align to TRBD2. V shed 2 bases, J shed 2 bases, and the junction held 11 bases outside the gene matches. CDR1 and CDR2 (germline): MNHEY, SMNVEV (reference sequence). This CDR3 region has 18 residues. CDR3 nucleotide sequence: TGTGCCAGCAGTTTAGAAGGGTCGGGCGGGAGCAACACCGGGGAGCTGTTTTTT. Residues: CASSLEGSGGSNTGELFF.

This clonotype occurred many times. This chain uses TRBV7-2 with TRBJ2-2, with unresolved D. V shed 6 bases and J shed 5 bases, with 7 bases lying between them. Germline assignment: CDR1 SGHTA and CDR2 FQGNSA. This CDR3 spans 12 amino acids. The CDR3 sequence: CASRTVTGELFF. CDR3 in DNA: TGTGCCAGCAGAACTGTAACCGGGGAGCTGTTTTTT. The full variable domain, in which reference TRBV7-2 and TRBJ2-2 provide the parts outside the CDR3, is GAGVSQSPSNKVTEKGKDVELRCDPISGHTALYWYRQSLGQGLEFLIYFQGNSAPDKSGLPSDRFSAERTGGSVSTLTIQRTQQEDSAVYLCASRTVTGELFFGEGSRLTVL.

This clonotype has ten or more counts. The rearrangement links TRBV12-3 or TRBV12-4 to TRBJ1-5; 9 bases line up with TRBD1. The CDR3 spans 15 residues. V lost 5 bases, J lost 4 bases, and 6 bases stayed unmatched. The CDR3: CASSLTGTGNQPQHF. The CDR3 DNA reads as TGTGCCAGCAGTCTAACCGGGACAGGGAATCAGCCCCAGCATTTT.

The table lists this clonotype with many counts. Given a much more abundant clone one base away, this may be a read error. CDR3 nucleotides: TGCAGCGGAAGGACAGGGGACTTTCCCTGTGGCTACACCTTC. Protein: CSGRTGDFPCGYTF. The chain couples TRBV29-1 to TRBJ1-2; 9 bases are shared with TRBD1. The CDR3 length is 14 residues. Germline CDR1 SQVTM, CDR2 ANQGSEA. Trimming at V came to 7 bases and at J to 7 bases, leaving 13 bases not matched to a gene.

At least ten counts were recorded for this clonotype. The chain employs TRBV28 and TRBJ1-2; 7 nucleotides match TRBD1. V trimming: 6 bases; J trimming: 4 bases; junction bases outside the gene matches: 5. Germline V gene lookup returns CDR1 MDHEN and CDR2 SYDVKM. This CDR3 region has 13 residues. The CDR3 protein is CASSVQGSYGYTF. The CDR3 coding sequence is TGTGCCAGCAGCGTACAGGGGAGCTATGGCTACACCTTC.

This clonotype was observed at least ten times. The rearrangement links TRBV11-2 to TRBJ1-1; 7 nucleotides line up with TRBD1. The germline V gene encodes CDR1 SGHAT and CDR2 FQNNGV. J gave up 0 bases and V 0 bases, and 4 bases lay outside the gene matches. CDR3 length equals 16 residues. In DNA form, the CDR3 reads TGTGCCAGCAGCTTAGACTCAGGGGGGATGAACACTGAAGCTTTCTTT. Its translation is CASSLDSGGMNTEAFF.

The rearrangement uses TRBV27 and TRBJ1-4, with TRBD1 matching over 8 bases. CDR1 MNHEY and CDR2 SMNVEV come from the germline V gene (reference sequence). The CDR3 runs 16 residues. Unmatched junction bases numbered 8, after V lost 3 bases and J lost 5 bases. The CDR3 DNA sequence: TGTGCCAGCAGTTTCAAAGACAGGGGCCAAAATGAAAAACTGTTTTTT. Residues: CASSFKDRGQNEKLFF.

The sample holds many counts of this clonotype. The rearrangement joins TRBV30 to TRBJ2-7; 10 nucleotides agree with TRBD2. This CDR3 has 13 amino acids. CDR1 and CDR2 from the germline V gene are GTSNPN and SVGIG (reference sequence). CDR3 residues: CALTLAGQYEQYF. CDR3 nucleotide sequence: TGTGCGTTAACACTAGCGGGACAGTACGAGCAGTACTTC.

V usage is TRBV6-4 and J usage is TRBJ2-6; no clear D gene. CDR3 length: 15 amino acids. Germline V CDR1 and CDR2: MRHNA, SNTAGT. V dropped 2 bases and J dropped 1 base, with 6 bases sitting between them. The chain's CDR3 is CASSDRASGANVLTF. As DNA, the CDR3 is TGTGCCAGCAGTGACAGGGCGTCTGGGGCCAACGTCCTGACTTTC.

This clonotype was counted at least ten times. The chain carries TRBV20-1 and TRBJ1-5; a possible D gene is TRBD1 (5 bases). Trimming took off 1 base at V and 0 bases at J, with 19 bases between the two ends. The germline V gene encodes CDR1 DFQATT and CDR2 SNEGSKA (reference sequence). The CDR3 is made up of 18 amino acids. DNA for the CDR3: TGCAGTGCTAGAGTGGCGGGTCAGGGACTTGATAGCAATCAGCCCCAGCATTTT. It specifies CSARVAGQGLDSNQPQHF.

V gene TRBV10-3 combines with J gene TRBJ2-2, with TRBD1 identical over 10 bases. The trim removed 6 bases at V and 6 bases at J, leaving 19 bases unmatched. The CDR3 has 19 amino acids. From germline, CDR1 is ENHRY and CDR2 SYGVKD. The CDR3: CAIRPPSRGQGRPAGELFF. The CDR3 DNA reads TGTGCCATCAGGCCCCCGAGTAGGGGACAGGGGCGCCCTGCCGGGGAGCTGTTTTTT.

Ten or more counts support this clonotype. This sequence joins TRBV13 and TRBJ2-2; D may be TRBD1 or TRBD2 (5 bases each). Germline V CDR1 and CDR2: PRHDT, FYEKMQ (reference sequence). The CDR3 has 16 amino acids. Trimming removed 2 bases at V and 5 bases at J, with 15 bases between. The DNA of the CDR3 is TGTGCCAGCAGCTTATATTTTGGGGGAAAGACCGGGGAGCTGTTTTTT. Protein product: CASSLYFGGKTGELFF.

This clonotype was detected ten times or more. The chain employs TRBV6-1 and TRBJ1-2, with D perhaps TRBD1 (5 bases). Germline V gene lookup returns CDR1 MNHNS and CDR2 SASEGT. The CDR3 contains 14 residues. V was cut by 1 base and J by 3 bases, with 9 bases left in between. The CDR3 region has the DNA TGTGCCAGCAGTGAAGAAAGGGGAGACTATGGCTACACCTTC. Translating gives CASSEERGDYGYTF.

This clonotype was seen ten or more times. The chain links TRBV24-1 to TRBJ2-6; 9 nucleotides match TRBD2. CDR1 and CDR2 from the germline V gene are KGHDR and SFDVKD. This CDR3 comprises 15 residues. J gave up 3 bases and V 9 bases, and 5 bases lay outside the gene matches. The CDR3, as DNA: TGTGCCACCGGGGTAGCGGGAGATGGGGCCAACGTCCTGACTTTC. Translated, it gives CATGVAGDGANVLTF.

Many counts were recorded for this clonotype. The chain has TRBV19 and TRBJ2-5, with D tentatively TRBD1 (5 bases). Trimming removed 2 bases from V and 0 bases from J, with 13 bases in between. From germline, CDR1 is LNHDA and CDR2 SQIVND (reference sequence). The CDR3 runs 16 residues. The CDR3 here is CASSISGGANQETQYF. DNA for the CDR3: TGTGCCAGTAGTATATCCGGTGGGGCTAACCAAGAGACCCAGTACTTC.

This clonotype was recorded at least ten times. The chain employs TRBV7-2 and TRBJ1-5; D unresolved. CDR3 length equals 12 residues. The V and J ends lost 5 bases and 6 bases respectively, with 8 bases between them. Germline lookup yields CDR1 SGHTA and CDR2 FQGNSA. The CDR3 loop is CASSRPSQPQHF. CDR3 DNA: TGTGCCAGCAGCCGCCCTAGTCAGCCCCAGCATTTT.

The chain recombines TRBV4-2 with TRBJ2-5; TRBD2 agrees at 16 bases. J gave up 3 bases and V 2 bases, and 6 bases lay outside the gene matches. This CDR3 comprises 18 residues. Germline CDR1 and CDR2: LGHNA and YNFKEQ. Here the CDR3 reads CASSQTPGLAGGEETQYF. Written as DNA, the CDR3 is TGTGCCAGCAGCCAAACCCCGGGACTAGCGGGGGGGGAAGAGACCCAGTACTTC.

This clonotype was seen once. At one end, the junction sequence differs from germline, possibly due to a read error. This sequence joins TRBV18 and TRBJ2-5, with a possible D match to TRBD1 (5 bases). Germline-derived CDR1 and CDR2 are KGHSH and LQKENI. This CDR3 contains 13 residues. The CDR3 sequence: CARSPDRVEPQYF. As DNA, the CDR3 is TGTGCCCGCTCACCCGACAGAGTAGAGCCCCAGTACTTC.

The chain recombines TRBV28 with TRBJ1-2, with 7 bases lining up with TRBD1. This CDR3 region has 14 residues. CDR1 and CDR2 (germline): MDHEN, SYDVKM. V gave up 6 bases and J gave up 4 bases; unmatched junction bases: 8. This CDR3 is CASRSGTVIYGYTF. In DNA, the CDR3 is TGTGCCAGCAGATCCGGGACAGTGATCTATGGCTACACCTTC.

The CDR3 bases are TGCGCCAGCAGCCAAGATATTGGGGCTGAAGCTTTCTTT. Translation gives CASSQDIGAEAFF. This chain links TRBV4-3 with TRBJ1-1; D not resolved. V was trimmed by 0 bases and J by 6 bases, leaving 8 bases between them. This CDR3 has 13 residues. The germline gives CDR1 LGHNA, CDR2 YSLEER.

The chain has TRBV30 and TRBJ1-1; D unresolved. V gave up 3 bases and J gave up 1 base, with 6 bases separating them. This CDR3 region has 12 residues. Germline V gene sequence: CDR1 GTSNPN, CDR2 SVGIG (reference sequence). DNA for the CDR3: TGTGCCTGGAGGGAGGGGAACACTGAAGCTTTCTTT. This sequence encodes CAWREGNTEAFF.

This clonotype showed up just a few times. The rearrangement joins TRBV6-1 to TRBJ2-5; 7 bases match TRBD2. Germline CDR1 is MNHNS and CDR2 is SASEGT. This CDR3 comprises 14 residues. J was trimmed by 2 bases and V by 4 bases; bases with no gene match: 4. The CDR3 here is CASSAGLVQETQYF. CDR3 DNA sequence: TGTGCCAGCAGTGCAGGACTAGTACAAGAGACCCAGTACTTC.

There are many counts of this clonotype. The chain uses TRBV5-1 and TRBJ2-7, with D perhaps matching TRBD2 (5 bases). Trimming took off 4 bases at V and 8 bases at J, with 16 bases between the two ends. Germline assignment: CDR1 SGHRS and CDR2 YFSETQ. The CDR3 totals 13 residues. Here the CDR3 reads CASSEGTDTKQYF. The CDR3 DNA follows: TGCGCCAGCAGCGAGGGCACGGATACAAAGCAGTACTTC.

In this sample, this clonotype turned up many times. The chain links TRBV13 to TRBJ1-1; TRBD1 agrees at 8 bases. V lost 6 bases and J lost 6; bases outside the gene matches: 15. The CDR3 is made up of 16 amino acids. Per germline, CDR1 PRHDT and CDR2 FYEKMQ (reference sequence). The CDR3 loop is CASRPNEQGEPSEAFF. CDR3 DNA sequence: TGTGCCAGCAGACCCAACGAACAGGGGGAGCCTTCTGAAGCTTTCTTT. The whole variable domain, remainder taken from reference TRBV13 and TRBJ1-1, is AAGVIQSPRHLIKEKRETATLKCYPIPRHDTVYWYQQGPGQDPQFLISFYEKMQSDKGSIPDRFSAQQFSDYHSELNMSSLELGDSALYFCASRPNEQGEPSEAFFGQGTRLTVV.

There are many counts of this clonotype. As DNA, the CDR3 is TGTGCCAGCAGACTCACCGGACTAGCGGGTGAGCAGTTCTTC. Its protein product is CASRLTGLAGEQFF. V and J are TRBV6-4 and TRBJ2-1, with TRBD2 matching over 11 bases. With V trimmed by 6 bases and J by 9 bases, 7 bases remained unmatched. The CDR3 contains 14 residues. Germline V lookup: CDR1 MRHNA, CDR2 SNTAGT.

This clonotype has ten or more counts. The chain employs TRBV20-1 and TRBJ1-5; D ambiguous. The V end was cut by 4 bases, the J end by 4 bases, with 5 bases between. This CDR3 is built from 11 residues. Germline CDR1 and CDR2: DFQATT and SNEGSKA (reference sequence). This chain's CDR3 is CSAKRNQPQHF. The CDR3 nucleotides are TGCAGTGCTAAACGTAATCAGCCCCAGCATTTT.

In DNA, the CDR3 is TGTGCCAGCAGTGCCCCGGGACAGGGGGTTAACACCATATATTTT. It yields the protein CASSAPGQGVNTIYF. The chain joins TRBV12-3 or TRBV12-4 to TRBJ1-3, with 11 positions matching TRBD1. The CDR3 extends over 15 amino acids. V dropped 5 bases and J dropped 7; count of bases not matched to a gene: 7.

The chain uses TRBV6-5 and TRBJ2-5; possible D gene TRBD2, 6 bases. The V and J ends lost 2 bases and 1 base respectively, with 11 bases between them. CDR3 length: 15 residues. Germline V gene sequence: CDR1 MNHEY, CDR2 SVGAGI. CDR3 sequence reads: CASSYGGTPQETQYF. DNA for the CDR3: TGTGCCAGCAGTTACGGCGGGACTCCCCAAGAGACCCAGTACTTC.

This clonotype came up many times. The gene calls are TRBV12-3 or TRBV12-4 and TRBJ2-7; 11 bases line up with TRBD2. After removal of 2 bases from V and 5 bases from J, the junction contained 11 bases not matched to a gene. CDR3 length: 17 residues. This chain's CDR3 is CASSLRGATSGSHEQYF. CDR3 sequence (DNA): TGTGCCAGCAGTTTAAGGGGTGCCACTAGCGGGAGTCACGAGCAGTACTTC.

The chain has TRBV7-2 and TRBJ1-1; maybe TRBD1 (5 bases). Trimming cost V 0 bases and J 11 bases, with 7 bases left between them. CDR1 is SGHTA and CDR2 is FQGNSA in the germline V gene. The CDR3 is made up of 11 amino acids. DNA of the CDR3: TGTGCCAGCAGCTTAGCACGGGACGCTTTCTTT. This codes for CASSLARDAFF.

The chain employs TRBV19 and TRBJ1-2; 8 bases agree with TRBD1. The CDR3 loop spans 13 amino acids. J lost 7 bases, V lost 3 bases, and 4 bases had no gene match. Germline CDR1 LNHDA, CDR2 SQIVND (reference sequence). The CDR3 reads CASSIPGGIGYTF. CDR3 nucleotide sequence: TGTGCCAGTAGTATCCCAGGGGGCATTGGCTACACCTTC.